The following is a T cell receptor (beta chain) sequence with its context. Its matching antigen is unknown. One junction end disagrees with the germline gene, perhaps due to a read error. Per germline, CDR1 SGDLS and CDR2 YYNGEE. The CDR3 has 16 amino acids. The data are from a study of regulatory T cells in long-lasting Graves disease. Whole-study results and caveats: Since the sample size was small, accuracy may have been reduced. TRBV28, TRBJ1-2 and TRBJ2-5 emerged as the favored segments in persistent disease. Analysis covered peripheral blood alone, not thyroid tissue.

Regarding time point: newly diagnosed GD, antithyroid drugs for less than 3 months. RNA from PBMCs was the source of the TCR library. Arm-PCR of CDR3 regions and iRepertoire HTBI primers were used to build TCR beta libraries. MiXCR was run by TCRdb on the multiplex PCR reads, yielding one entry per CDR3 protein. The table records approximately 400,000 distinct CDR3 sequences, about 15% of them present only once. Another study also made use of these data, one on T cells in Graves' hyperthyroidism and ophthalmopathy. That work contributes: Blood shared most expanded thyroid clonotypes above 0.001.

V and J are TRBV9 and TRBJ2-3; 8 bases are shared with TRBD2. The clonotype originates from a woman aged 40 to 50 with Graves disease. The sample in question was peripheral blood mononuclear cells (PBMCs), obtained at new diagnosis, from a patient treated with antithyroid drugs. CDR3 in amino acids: CASRVHTSGPGDTQYF. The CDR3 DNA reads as TGTGCCAGCCGCGTACATACTAGCGGTCCGGGAGATACGCAGTATTTT.